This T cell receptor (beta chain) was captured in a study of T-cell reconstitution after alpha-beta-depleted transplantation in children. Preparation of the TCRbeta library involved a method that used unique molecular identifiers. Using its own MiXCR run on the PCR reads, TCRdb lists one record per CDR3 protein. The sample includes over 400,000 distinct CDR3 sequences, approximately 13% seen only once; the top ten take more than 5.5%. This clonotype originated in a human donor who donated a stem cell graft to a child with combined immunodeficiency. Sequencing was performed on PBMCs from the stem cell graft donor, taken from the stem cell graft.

This CDR3 is CATSRGTLSSYNEQFF. Here the CDR3 DNA reads TGTGCCACCAGCAGAGGAACCCTAAGCTCCTACAATGAGCAGTTCTTC. The chain employs TRBV15 and TRBJ2-1, with D unresolved. Germline CDR1 is LNHNV and CDR2 is YYDKDF (reference sequence). The CDR3 has 16 residues. Trimming took 1 base from V and 0 from J, leaving 10 bases between them.